This T cell receptor beta chain was profiled in a study of blood T cell repertoires in COVID-19. As for the study in general: Sites across the United States, Italy and Spain contributed samples from acute and convalescent COVID-19. T cells, B-cell-depleted T cells, or PBMCs supplied cDNA or gDNA.

Per the original methods: Cell counts per sample came from amplifying reference gene primers. Sequenced by immunoSEQ multiplex PCR; TCRdb stores in-frame clones only, minus some. The V and J calls and clone size were taken over from that table, and D and trimming were inferred from the DNA. The sample consists of nearly 200,000 clones, around four fifths of them appearing once. Input material: peripheral blood. The TCR comes from a human donor in a cohort sampled during active COVID-19.

In nucleotides, the CDR3 is TGTGCCAGTAGACCCCCCATTGGCCCTAATGAAAAACTGTTTTTT. Translation: CASRPPIGPNEKLFF. The chain has TRBV19 and TRBJ1-4; D not certain. Germline V lookup: CDR1 LNHDA, CDR2 SQIVND (reference sequence). This CDR3 comprises 15 residues. V was trimmed by 6 bases and J by 3 bases, leaving 14 bases between them.